Following are 3 T cell receptor beta chains from one sample sequenced in a study of breast tumors, draining lymph nodes, adjacent tissues. Axillary draining lymph nodes of breast cancer patients supplied the node samples. TCRdb processed the multiplex PCR reads anew with MiXCR; each CDR3 protein has one entry. The sample consists of under 300,000 distinct CDR3 sequences, less than 40% of them appearing once. Sequencing was done on a sample of axillary lymph node tissue. The receptors shown here come from a female donor with breast cancer. Some clones in this sample may be carry-over from other donors' samples.

This clonotype was counted at least ten times. The chain employs TRBV15 and TRBJ1-5; tentatively, D is TRBD1 (5 bases). The CDR3 is made up of 14 amino acids. The V and J ends lost 1 base and 4 bases respectively, with 8 bases between them. Germline V gene sequence: CDR1 LNHNV, CDR2 YYDKDF (reference sequence). DNA for the CDR3: TGTGCCACCAGCAGAGTCTGGGGGAATCAGCCCCAGCATTTT. This gives the protein CATSRVWGNQPQHF.

This clonotype showed up many times. V usage is TRBV19 and J usage is TRBJ2-6; TRBD2 matches at 10 bases. The J segment lost 1 base and the V segment lost 7 bases, leaving 7 bases of the junction unmatched. This CDR3 has 17 amino acids. From germline, CDR1 is LNHDA and CDR2 SQIVND (reference sequence). The CDR3 nucleotides read TGTGCCAGTATAAAAGCGGGAGGGGTATCTGGGGCCAACGTCCTGACTTTC. As protein: CASIKAGGVSGANVLTF.

V and J are TRBV10-3 and TRBJ2-1, with 14 nucleotides matching TRBD2. The CDR3 length is 17 residues. Germline V gene sequence: CDR1 ENHRY, CDR2 SYGVKD. Losses at the gene ends were 5 bases for V and 7 bases for J; bases not matched to a gene: 10. The chain's CDR3 is CAISLAGTSGRINEQFF. The CDR3 DNA sequence: TGTGCCATCAGTCTGGCCGGGACTAGCGGGAGAATAAATGAGCAGTTCTTC.